Each of the 16 T cell receptor beta chains below was sequenced from the same sample in a study of T-cell memory formation after mild COVID-19 (dated by TCRdb to the early 2020s). Library creation used 5' RACE. Sequenced using an Illumina NovaSeq 6000. The public sequencing data were trimmed at Q25 with fastp and processed into clonotypes with MiXCR by TCRdb, which kept only in-frame beta chains. Rows with one shared CDR3 protein collapse into an entry with the most common genes and DNA. This sample holds 300,000 to 350,000 distinct CDR3 sequences; 10% to 15% were observed only once. The top ten constitute 20% to 25% of the sample. Sequencing input: PBMCs or a T cell subset sorted from them (not recorded which). The receptor source for this set is a young man who had mild COVID-19 (a few samples of this study predate the infection). The sample titles of this study are shuffled in the database, so cell type and time point are left out; the donor was told from shared clones.

This clonotype has at least ten counts. This chain joins TRBV29-1 and TRBJ2-2; tentatively, D is TRBD1 or TRBD2 (5 bases each). V gave up 6 bases and J gave up 6 bases, with 11 bases separating them. CDR1 SQVTM and CDR2 ANQGSEA come from the germline V gene. This CDR3 is built from 12 residues. The DNA for the CDR3 is TGCAGCGTGGAGGTGACAGCCGGGGAGCTGTTTTTT. As protein: CSVEVTAGELFF.

The gene calls are TRBV14 and TRBJ1-6; D possibly corresponds to TRBD1 (6 bases). CDR3 length: 13 residues. Trimming took off 8 bases at V and 7 bases at J, with 12 bases between the two ends. Germline V gives CDR1 SGHDN, CDR2 FVKESK. CDR3 sequence: CASAGHRNSPLHF. The CDR3 DNA reads TGTGCCAGCGCGGGACATAGGAATTCACCCCTCCACTTT.

This clonotype was observed a handful of times. The gene calls are TRBV7-4 and TRBJ2-5; 10 nucleotides line up with TRBD1. CDR3 size: 14 residues. Germline trimming cut 3 bases from V and 5 bases from J; bases unmatched to any gene: 3. Germline CDR1 SGHVT, CDR2 SQSDAQ. CDR3 sequence: CASSLGTGDETQYF. The CDR3 nucleotides read TGTGCCAGCAGCTTGGGGACAGGGGACGAGACCCAGTACTTC.

The sample holds many counts of this clonotype. This rearrangement joins TRBV20-1 to TRBJ2-3; 10 bases match TRBD1. V lost 4 bases, J lost 5 bases, and 9 bases stayed unmatched. The CDR3 loop spans 15 amino acids. Germline CDR1 DFQATT, CDR2 SNEGSKA (reference sequence). The CDR3 DNA follows: TGCAGTGCTATACCCGGGACAGGGGTAAAAGATACGCAGTATTTT. It specifies CSAIPGTGVKDTQYF.

This clonotype has a count of ten or more. The chain is built from TRBV11-2 and TRBJ1-2, with D unclear. V dropped 5 bases and J dropped 5 bases, with 21 bases sitting between them. Germline loops: CDR1 SGHAT, CDR2 FQNNGV. The CDR3 has 16 residues. The CDR3 nucleotides read TGTGCCAGCAGCCCCTTGGTGAGCGGGCGCGGTTATGGCTACACCTTC. Translated, it gives CASSPLVSGRGYGYTF.

The rearrangement uses TRBV13 and TRBJ2-3; TRBD2 aligns across 12 bases. Germline assignment: CDR1 PRHDT and CDR2 FYEKMQ (reference sequence). With V trimmed by 3 bases and J by 8 bases, 3 bases remained unmatched. This CDR3 has 14 residues. In DNA, the CDR3 is TGTGCCAGCAGCTTCGGACTAGCGGGGAGTACGCAGTATTTT. Translation: CASSFGLAGSTQYF.

This clonotype has a count of ten or more. V usage is TRBV5-1 and J usage is TRBJ2-5; 8 bases align to TRBD1. Germline-derived CDR1 and CDR2 are SGHRS and YFSETQ. J gave up 3 bases and V 4 bases, and 2 bases lay outside the gene matches. The CDR3 runs to 13 residues. The CDR3 DNA reads as TGCGCCAGCAGCACGACAGGGGAAGAGACCCAGTACTTC. It is translated as CASSTTGEETQYF.

The chain joins TRBV11-3 to TRBJ2-1; TRBD2 agrees at 8 bases. The CDR3 length is 15 residues. The V gene's germline CDR1 is SGHNT and CDR2 YENEEA. Trimming at V came to 1 base and at J to 6 bases, leaving 5 bases not matched to a gene. The CDR3 region has the DNA TGTGCCAGCAGCTTAGGGCGGGGGGACTTCAATGAGCAGTTCTTC. Protein sequence: CASSLGRGDFNEQFF. The whole variable domain, filled in from reference TRBV11-3 and TRBJ2-1, reads EAGVVQSPRYKIIEKKQPVAFWCNPISGHNTLYWYLQNLGQGPELLIRYENEEAVDDSQLPKDRFSAERLKGVDSTLKIQPAELGDSAVYLCASSLGRGDFNEQFFGPGTRLTVL.

At least ten counts were recorded for this clonotype. The V call is TRBV12-3 or TRBV12-4, the J call TRBJ2-7; D is unresolved. The CDR3 runs 15 residues. The germline V and J ends were trimmed by 1 base and 4 bases, with 14 bases remaining between them. The CDR3 DNA follows: TGTGCCAGCAGTTTAGGTGCCCAGAACAATTACGAGCAGTACTTC. Translated, it gives CASSLGAQNNYEQYF.

V gene TRBV5-6 combines with J gene TRBJ1-5; 9 bases fit TRBD1. V was clipped by 4 bases and J by 5 bases; unmatched bases: 10. The CDR3 has 16 amino acids. Germline CDR1 and CDR2: SGHDT and YYEEEE. DNA for the CDR3: TGTGCCAGCAGCGTACAGGGGGCCCGTTCTTATCAGCCCCAGCATTTT. Its protein product is CASSVQGARSYQPQHF. Complete variable domain (other parts from reference TRBV5-6 and TRBJ1-5): DAGVTQSPTHLIKTRGQQVTLRCSPKSGHDTVSWYQQALGQGPQFIFQYYEEEERQRGNFPDRFSGHQFPNYSSELNVNALLLGDSALYLCASSVQGARSYQPQHFGDGTRLSIL.

This clonotype was picked up many times. This chain connects TRBV12-3 or TRBV12-4 to TRBJ2-7, with a weak D call TRBD1 (6 bases). This CDR3 is 13 amino acids long. Between the trimmed V and J ends, which lost 4 bases and 3 bases, there was a span of 10 bases. CDR3 protein: CASSWDNFYEQYF. The CDR3, as DNA: TGTGCCAGCAGTTGGGACAACTTCTACGAGCAGTACTTC.

The chain carries TRBV28 and TRBJ1-6; 7 bases align to TRBD1. This CDR3 contains 14 residues. The V segment lost 8 bases and the J segment 12 bases; nucleotides outside the gene matches: 13. The V gene's germline CDR1 is MDHEN and CDR2 SYDVKM. CDR3 amino acids: CASASGTALRPLHF. The CDR3 DNA sequence: TGTGCCAGCGCCAGCGGGACAGCACTGAGACCCCTCCACTTT.

This clonotype appeared a single time. The chain combines TRBV13 with TRBJ2-1; D call uncertain. CDR1 PRHDT and CDR2 FYEKMQ come from the germline V gene (reference sequence). V was cut by 1 base and J by 6 bases, with 10 bases left in between. This CDR3 region has 14 residues. The CDR3 region is CASSLATWSNEQFF. CDR3 nucleotides: TGTGCCAGCAGCTTAGCAACATGGAGCAATGAGCAGTTCTTC.

This clonotype was counted a few times. The rearrangement uses TRBV6-2 or TRBV6-3 and TRBJ2-5; TRBD2 might be the D (5 bases). Germline V lookup: CDR1 MNHEY, CDR2 SVGEGT. The CDR3 sequence is 14 residues long. V was shortened by 2 bases and J by 6 bases, with 13 bases between the two germline ends. The CDR3 loop reads CASSYGPSRQTQYF. DNA of the CDR3: TGTGCCAGCAGTTACGGCCCTAGCCGACAGACCCAGTACTTC.

This clonotype was recorded a few times. The V call is TRBV4-2, the J call TRBJ2-3; D possibly uses TRBD1 or TRBD2 (6 bases each). V lost 4 bases and J 8 bases, leaving 16 bases between the germline ends. Germline V CDR1 and CDR2: LGHNA, YNFKEQ. This CDR3 has 14 residues. CDR3 coding DNA: TGTGCCAGCAGCCGGGACAAGGGAGCGGGTACGCAGTATTTT. Translation: CASSRDKGAGTQYF.

This clonotype occurred a few times. The chain is built from TRBV6-2 or TRBV6-3 and TRBJ2-1; 7 bases agree with TRBD2. CDR3 length equals 16 residues. J lost 4 bases, V lost 0 bases, and 6 bases had no gene match. Germline CDR1 is MNHEY and CDR2 is SVGEGT. The CDR3 sequence: CASSYSGAGVYNEQFF. In DNA form, the CDR3 reads TGTGCCAGCAGTTACTCGGGTGCGGGGGTGTACAATGAGCAGTTCTTC.